A single sample is the source of the 21 T cell receptor beta chains below, sequenced in a study of blood T cell repertoires in COVID-19 (dated by TCRdb to 2020 to 2022). Libraries were made using the immunoSEQ multiplex PCR assay. TCRdb stores this immuneACCESS table with in-frame sequences only. Part of the clones is absent; in the studies checked, under half of the shortfall reflects unresolved V genes, and no reason is known for the rest. Present in this sample are some 210,000 clones, around four fifths of which were seen just once. 4% to 6% of the sample belongs to the ten largest clones. Sequenced sample: peripheral blood. These receptors originate from a woman aged 70-85 years with active or convalescent COVID-19.

This clone turned up a few times. This rearrangement joins TRBV18 to TRBJ2-3; 11 bases map to TRBD2. The CDR3 extends over 17 amino acids. Germline lookup yields CDR1 KGHSH and CDR2 LQKENI. With 2 bases clipped from V and 2 bases from J, the junction kept 6 bases outside the gene matches. The CDR3 nucleotides read TGTGCCAGCTCACCAACAGGACTAGCGGGCTTCACAGATACGCAGTATTTT. This translates into CASSPTGLAGFTDTQYF.

The sample holds a few counts of this clone. V is TRBV6-5 and J is TRBJ2-3; no reliable D call. Trimming pared 1 base from V and 2 bases from J, leaving 7 bases between. Germline values: CDR1 MNHEY, CDR2 SVGAGI. The CDR3 covers 14 residues. CDR3 in DNA: TGTGCCAGCAGTTACTTAGCCCACACAGATACGCAGTATTTT. Encoded protein: CASSYLAHTDTQYF.

J is TRBJ1-2 and V is TRBV3-1 (or the pseudogene TRBV3-2), with D possibly being TRBD1 (5 bases). The CDR3 runs to 13 residues. Germline CDR1 LGHDT, CDR2 YNNKEL (reference sequence). V was clipped by 3 bases and J by 8 bases, with 13 bases between them. As DNA, the CDR3 is TGTGCCAGCAGCCATCCAGTGGGGCCGGGCTACACCTTC. Amino acids: CASSHPVGPGYTF.

This chain connects TRBV19 to TRBJ2-1; the D gene is possibly TRBD2 (7 bases). Trimming cost V 7 bases and J 0 bases, with 22 bases left between them. Germline V gene lookup returns CDR1 LNHDA and CDR2 SQIVND (reference sequence). CDR3 length: 18 amino acids. CDR3 nucleotide sequence: TGTGCCAGTAAGAAGGGGGGTAGCGGGTCAAGCTCCTACAATGAGCAGTTCTTC. It is translated as CASKKGGSGSSSYNEQFF.

This clone was observed a single time. This chain links TRBV9 with TRBJ1-2; D may be TRBD1 (6 bases). The CDR3 runs 15 residues. CDR1 SGDLS and CDR2 YYNGEE come from the germline V gene. V was shortened by 1 base and J by 2 bases, with 12 bases between the two germline ends. The CDR3 sequence: CASSVLGGGNYGYTF. CDR3 nucleotide sequence: TGTGCCAGCAGCGTATTGGGCGGGGGCAACTATGGCTACACCTTC.

V is TRBV29-1 and J is TRBJ2-1; 7 nucleotides align to TRBD2. Germline assignment: CDR1 SQVTM and CDR2 ANQGSEA. With 4 bases clipped from V and 4 bases from J, the junction kept 7 bases outside the gene matches. The CDR3 contains 14 residues. The CDR3 sequence: CSVASSGSYNEQFF. The CDR3 nucleotides read TGCAGCGTTGCGTCTAGCGGATCATACAATGAGCAGTTCTTC.

The V call is TRBV28, the J call TRBJ2-2; possible D gene TRBD2, 5 bases. V lost 7 bases to trimming and J lost 4 bases, with 19 bases between them. Germline V gene data show CDR1 as MDHEN and CDR2 as SYDVKM. This CDR3 region has 16 residues. CDR3 sequence reads: CASKNSDLLSTGELFF. CDR3 DNA sequence: TGTGCCAGCAAAAATAGCGACCTTTTGTCCACCGGGGAGCTGTTTTTT.

V is TRBV7-9 and J is TRBJ1-2, with TRBD1 matching over 8 bases. Germline V gene data show CDR1 as SEHNR and CDR2 as FQNEAQ (reference sequence). The J segment lost 0 bases and the V segment lost 4 bases, leaving 13 bases of the junction unmatched. The CDR3 extends over 18 amino acids. CDR3 amino acids: CASSSPTGQARSNYGYTF. In DNA, the CDR3 is TGTGCCAGCAGCTCGCCAACGGGACAGGCTCGTTCTAACTATGGCTACACCTTC.

The chain couples TRBV30 to TRBJ2-1; D perhaps matches TRBD2 (6 bases). The germline CDR1 and CDR2 sequences are GTSNPN and SVGIG (reference sequence). The CDR3 is made up of 14 amino acids. Trimming shortened V by 3 bases and J by 10 bases, and 19 bases separated the two germline ends. CDR3 amino acids: CAWRTGTFRGEQFF. CDR3 in DNA: TGTGCCTGGAGAACCGGGACTTTCCGGGGGGAGCAGTTCTTC. The full variable domain, completed using reference TRBV30 and TRBJ2-1, is SQTIHQWPATLVQPVGSPLSLECTVEGTSNPNLYWYRQAAGRGLQLLFYSVGIGQISSEVPQNLSASRPQDRQFILSSKKLLLSDSGFYLCAWRTGTFRGEQFFGPGTRLTVL.

The CDR3 loop is CATSRDREGNYGYTF. The DNA of the CDR3 is TGTGCCACCAGCAGAGATCGCGAGGGCAACTATGGCTACACCTTC. The chain carries TRBV15 and TRBJ1-2; D is ambiguous. There are 15 residues in the CDR3. V was cut by 0 bases and J by 2 bases, with 10 bases left in between. CDR1 is LNHNV, CDR2 YYDKDF, per germline (reference sequence).

The chain is built from TRBV27 and TRBJ1-1; D unresolved. V lost 0 bases to trimming and J lost 3 bases, with 11 bases between them. Germline values: CDR1 MNHEY, CDR2 SMNVEV (reference sequence). This CDR3 has 15 residues. CDR3 loop: CASSLSTVLHTEAFF. CDR3 in DNA: TGTGCCAGCAGTTTATCCACAGTGTTACACACTGAAGCTTTCTTT.

This clone appeared once. The V gene is TRBV27, the J gene TRBJ2-2; D is undetermined. Germline V lookup: CDR1 MNHEY, CDR2 SMNVEV (reference sequence). The CDR3 is 12 residues long. The V and J ends lost 6 bases and 4 bases respectively, with 6 bases between them. This CDR3 reads CASSPSTGELFF. The CDR3, as DNA: TGTGCCAGCAGCCCTAGCACCGGGGAGCTGTTTTTT.

This clone was seen just once. The chain carries TRBV5-1 and TRBJ2-1; 10 positions match TRBD2. V shed 4 bases and J 7 bases; nucleotides not matched to a gene: 14. The CDR3 has 17 amino acids. CDR1 and CDR2 from the germline V gene are SGHRS and YFSETQ. The CDR3 sequence: CASSPFQQREGQNEQFF. CDR3 bases: TGCGCCAGCAGCCCCTTCCAACAGCGGGAGGGCCAAAATGAGCAGTTCTTC.

This clone was detected only a few times. The V call is TRBV3-1 (or the pseudogene TRBV3-2), the J call TRBJ2-3; the match to TRBD2 covers 7 bases. V dropped 4 bases and J dropped 0; count of bases not matched to a gene: 10. CDR3 length equals 17 residues. Germline assignment: CDR1 LGHDT and CDR2 YNNKEL (reference sequence). CDR3 loop: CASSPSSGRLSTDTQYF. The CDR3 region has the DNA TGTGCCAGCAGCCCGTCTAGCGGTAGACTAAGCACAGATACGCAGTATTTT.

The chain has TRBV11-2 and TRBJ2-1; 7 positions match TRBD2. Germline V lookup: CDR1 SGHAT, CDR2 FQNNGV. V was pared by 5 bases and J by 7 bases, with 14 bases of the junction left unmatched. The CDR3 consists of 16 residues. In DNA form, the CDR3 reads TGTGCCAGCAGCCCGATTAATCGGCGGGAGCGGAATGAGCAGTTCTTC. Amino acids: CASSPINRRERNEQFF.

This clone was seen a single time. This chain links TRBV3-1 (or the pseudogene TRBV3-2) with TRBJ2-5; D might be TRBD1 (5 bases). V lost 1 base and J lost 0, with 21 bases in between. The germline V gene encodes CDR1 LGHDT and CDR2 YNNKEL (reference sequence). There are 19 residues in the CDR3. CDR3 amino acids: CASSQGSPPARANQETQYF. Written as DNA, the CDR3 is TGTGCCAGCAGCCAAGGTTCCCCCCCGGCCAGGGCCAACCAAGAGACCCAGTACTTC.

The genes are TRBV4-2 and TRBJ2-1; 11 nucleotides line up with TRBD2. J was trimmed by 4 bases and V by 3 bases; bases with no gene match: 5. Germline V lookup: CDR1 LGHNA, CDR2 YNFKEQ. The length of the CDR3 is 16 residues. The CDR3 region is CASSQGTSGYYNEQFF. CDR3 DNA: TGTGCCAGCAGCCAGGGGACTAGCGGATATTACAATGAGCAGTTCTTC.

This clone was found a few times. The chain joins TRBV5-1 to TRBJ2-2; the D is unclear. V was shortened by 7 bases and J by 0 bases, with 16 bases between the two germline ends. Germline-derived CDR1 and CDR2 are SGHRS and YFSETQ. This CDR3 comprises 16 residues. CDR3 sequence (DNA): TGCGCCAGCTTCCAAACGGGTCTCACGAACACCGGGGAGCTGTTTTTT. It encodes CASFQTGLTNTGELFF.

The chain recombines TRBV25-1 with TRBJ2-1, with 9 bases identical to TRBD1. Germline CDR1 and CDR2: MGHDK and SYGVNS. The CDR3 has 16 residues. Trimming at V came to 5 bases and at J to 0 bases, leaving 5 bases not matched to a gene. The CDR3 nucleotides are TGTGCCAGCAGTTACGGGACAGGGATCTCCTACAATGAGCAGTTCTTC. Amino acids: CASSYGTGISYNEQFF. The entire variable domain, with the rest obtained from reference TRBV25-1 and TRBJ2-1, is as follows: EADIYQTPRYLVIGTGKKITLECSQTMGHDKMYWYQQDPGMELHLIHYSYGVNSTEKGDLSSESTVSRIRTEHFPLTLESARPSHTSQYLCASSYGTGISYNEQFFGPGTRLTVL.

This clone was counted between two and nine times. This chain uses TRBV5-1 with TRBJ1-3, with a tentative D call TRBD1 (6 bases). This CDR3 comprises 15 residues. Germline values: CDR1 SGHRS, CDR2 YFSETQ. Trimming stripped 8 bases from V and 0 bases from J, with 15 bases between. The CDR3 is CASQDSPGSGNTIYF. The CDR3 DNA is TGCGCCAGTCAGGACAGCCCTGGCTCTGGAAACACCATATATTTT.

The V and J genes are TRBV19 and TRBJ2-3; TRBD2 agrees at 8 bases. The CDR3 sequence is 12 residues long. With 0 bases clipped from V and 14 bases from J, the junction kept 4 bases outside the gene matches. Germline V lookup: CDR1 LNHDA, CDR2 SQIVND (reference sequence). As DNA, the CDR3 is TGTGCCAGTAGTATAGAGGGCGGGAGGAGGTATTTT. Translating it yields CASSIEGGRRYF.